Listed here are 22 T cell receptor beta chains from one sample, sequenced in a study of blood T cell repertoires in COVID-19. The assay was immunoSEQ multiplex PCR, and TCRdb's table has in-frame clones only and misses some. This table holds 45,000 to 55,000 clones, 70% to 90% found once. Sequencing was done on a sample of peripheral blood. These receptors all stem from a man older than 75 with acute or convalescent COVID-19.

The chain recombines TRBV19 with TRBJ1-3, with D perhaps TRBD1 (5 bases). Germline V gene data show CDR1 as LNHDA and CDR2 as SQIVND (reference sequence). Trimming cost V 6 bases and J 0 bases, with 9 bases left between them. The CDR3 is 14 residues long. The DNA of the CDR3 is TGTGCCAGTAGCGTACAGGTCTCTGGAAACACCATATATTTT. Its protein is CASSVQVSGNTIYF.

The V gene is TRBV14, the J gene TRBJ1-6; 10 positions match TRBD1. This CDR3 is 19 amino acids long. The junction had 15 bases not matched to a gene; V was cut back by 0 bases and J by 10 bases. CDR1 is SGHDN, CDR2 FVKESK, per germline. The CDR3 loop is CASSQEGRRDRGLGSPLHF. In DNA, the CDR3 is TGTGCCAGCAGCCAAGAAGGTCGTCGGGACAGGGGCTTGGGGTCACCCCTCCACTTT.

J is TRBJ2-7 and V is TRBV5-4; TRBD1 is a possible D gene (5 bases). Trimming removed 1 base at V and 1 base at J, with 6 bases between. Germline CDR1 and CDR2: SGHNT and YYREEE (reference sequence). This CDR3 has 13 residues. CDR3 loop: CASSLRGSYEQYF. CDR3 coding DNA: TGTGCCAGCAGCTTGAGGGGTTCCTACGAGCAGTACTTC.

This chain joins TRBV7-8 and TRBJ1-5; D call uncertain. Germline CDR1 reads SGHVS; CDR2 reads FQNEAQ. The V end was cut by 4 bases, the J end by 6 bases, with 10 bases between. The CDR3 totals 13 residues. CDR3 protein: CASSSLTSQPQHF. Written as DNA, the CDR3 is TGTGCCAGCAGCTCCCTGACAAGTCAGCCCCAGCATTTT.

The J gene is TRBJ1-2, the V gene TRBV10-3, with a possible D match to TRBD1 (5 bases). Germline V CDR1 and CDR2: ENHRY, SYGVKD. The CDR3 covers 13 residues. The V gene lost 4 bases and the J gene lost 5 bases, with 11 bases spanning the gap. In DNA, the CDR3 is TGTGCCATCAGTGTATCAGGGCAGTATGGCTACACCTTC. This translates into CAISVSGQYGYTF.

The chain couples TRBV19 to TRBJ2-1; 9 nucleotides line up with TRBD1. This CDR3 has 17 amino acids. Per germline, CDR1 LNHDA and CDR2 SQIVND (reference sequence). The junction had 15 bases not matched to a gene; V was cut back by 3 bases and J by 9 bases. The CDR3 protein is CASSIRRTGALGIEQFF. Here the CDR3 DNA reads TGTGCCAGTAGTATTCGTCGGACAGGGGCGCTTGGTATTGAGCAGTTCTTC.

V gene TRBV5-5 combines with J gene TRBJ1-1; D is uncertain. This CDR3 has 16 amino acids. Germline V gives CDR1 SGHKS, CDR2 YYEKEE (reference sequence). The ends were cut back, 0 bases at V and 1 base at J, with 13 bases in the middle. In DNA, the CDR3 is TGTGCCAGCAGCTTGGAGGCAGGCCTTCCGAACACTGAAGCTTTCTTT. Protein: CASSLEAGLPNTEAFF.

The gene calls are TRBV7-9 and TRBJ1-2, with 7 bases lining up with TRBD1. The J segment lost 5 bases and the V segment lost 6 bases, leaving 9 bases of the junction unmatched. In germline, CDR1 is SEHNR, CDR2 FQNEAQ (reference sequence). The CDR3 covers 14 residues. Here the CDR3 DNA reads TGTGCCAGCAGACAACCGGGACAGCCATATGGCTACACCTTC. It translates to CASRQPGQPYGYTF.

The V call is TRBV3-1 (or the pseudogene TRBV3-2), the J call TRBJ1-3; tentative D call: TRBD1 (5 bases). Between the trimmed V and J ends, which lost 4 bases and 6 bases, there was a span of 10 bases. The CDR3 consists of 13 residues. Germline V gene sequence: CDR1 LGHDT, CDR2 YNNKEL (reference sequence). The chain's CDR3 is CASSPRGPNTIYF. CDR3 sequence (DNA): TGTGCCAGCAGCCCTAGGGGTCCAAACACCATATATTTT.

The chain employs TRBV7-8 and TRBJ1-5; D uncertain. Trimming left V 5 bases short and J 2 bases short, with 16 bases between. CDR1 and CDR2 from the germline V gene are SGHVS and FQNEAQ. This CDR3 is 16 amino acids long. CDR3 nucleotides: TGTGCCAGCAGCCGAGGACGGGGTGGTGGCAATCAGCCCCAGCATTTT. The encoded protein is CASSRGRGGGNQPQHF. Combining the CDR3 with reference TRBV7-8 and TRBJ1-5 gives the whole variable domain GAGVSQSPRYKVAKRGQDVALRCDPISGHVSLFWYQQALGQGPEFLTYFQNEAQLDKSGLPSDRFFAERPEGSVSTLKIQRTQQEDSAVYLCASSRGRGGGNQPQHFGDGTRLSIL.

The rearrangement joins TRBV5-1 to TRBJ2-1; 7 nucleotides line up with TRBD2. J lost 4 bases, V lost 0 bases, and 4 bases had no gene match. CDR1 is SGHRS, CDR2 YFSETQ, per germline. The CDR3 totals 15 residues. The CDR3 spells CASSLVGGDYNEQFF. The CDR3 DNA is TGCGCCAGCAGCTTGGTTGGGGGGGATTACAATGAGCAGTTCTTC.

The rearrangement uses TRBV12-3 or TRBV12-4 and TRBJ1-6; 8 nucleotides match TRBD1. The trim removed 6 bases at V and 7 bases at J, leaving 2 bases unmatched. This CDR3 contains 13 residues. In nucleotides, the CDR3 is TGTGCCAGCAGGACAGGGGAGAATTCACCCCTCCACTTT. It encodes CASRTGENSPLHF.

V is TRBV30 and J is TRBJ2-7, with a possible D match to TRBD1 (6 bases). The CDR3 contains 12 residues. Germline CDR1 and CDR2: GTSNPN and SVGIG (reference sequence). The V end lost 4 bases, the J end lost 4 bases, and 11 bases lay between the germline ends. CDR3 protein: CAWTLGGYEQYF. CDR3 nucleotide sequence: TGTGCCTGGACATTAGGGGGTTACGAGCAGTACTTC. Full variable domain (remainder filled in from reference TRBV30 and TRBJ2-7): SQTIHQWPATLVQPVGSPLSLECTVEGTSNPNLYWYRQAAGRGLQLLFYSVGIGQISSEVPQNLSASRPQDRQFILSSKKLLLSDSGFYLCAWTLGGYEQYFGPGTRLTVT.

The rearrangement uses TRBV2 and TRBJ2-7; TRBD1 might be the D (7 bases). The CDR3 covers 14 residues. Germline V CDR1 and CDR2: SNHLY, FYNNEI. The ends were cut back, 5 bases at V and 6 bases at J, with 17 bases in the middle. The CDR3 DNA reads TGTGCCAGCAGTATAAACAGACAGGGAGGCGAGCAGTACTTC. It codes for CASSINRQGGEQYF.

The chain combines TRBV6-6 with TRBJ1-5; D unresolved. The CDR3 has 15 residues. Trimming shortened V by 8 bases and J by 2 bases, and 16 bases separated the two germline ends. Germline V gene lookup returns CDR1 MNHNY and CDR2 SVGAGI (reference sequence). CDR3 DNA sequence: TGTGCCAGCGGCACCCCTCTGGTGGGCAATCAGCCCCAGCATTTT. Amino acids: CASGTPLVGNQPQHF.

This rearrangement joins TRBV11-2 to TRBJ1-1, with D possibly matching TRBD1 (5 bases). The CDR3 consists of 13 residues. Trimming took off 6 bases at V and 1 base at J, with 9 bases between the two ends. Germline V gives CDR1 SGHAT, CDR2 FQNNGV. The DNA for the CDR3 is TGTGCCAGCAGATCGACAGAGAACACTGAAGCTTTCTTT. Translating gives CASRSTENTEAFF.

The chain has TRBV2 and TRBJ1-5; D ambiguous. CDR3 length equals 14 residues. The V gene's germline CDR1 is SNHLY and CDR2 FYNNEI. Deletions cut 6 bases from V and 3 bases from J, with 12 bases between. The CDR3: CASRDGGLNQPQHF. The CDR3 DNA follows: TGTGCCAGCAGGGACGGAGGGCTCAATCAGCCCCAGCATTTT. Supplemented by reference TRBV2 and TRBJ1-5, the full variable domain reads EPEVTQTPSHQVTQMGQEVILRCVPISNHLYFYWYRQILGQKVEFLVSFYNNEISEKSEIFDDQFSVERPDGSNFTLKIRSTKLEDSAMYFCASRDGGLNQPQHFGDGTRLSIL.

Only a few counts were recorded for this clone. The chain has TRBV27 and TRBJ1-5, with TRBD1 identical over 8 bases. Trimming cost V 3 bases and J 3 bases; bases outside gene matches: 4. Germline CDR1 MNHEY, CDR2 SMNVEV (reference sequence). This CDR3 comprises 15 residues. The CDR3 spells CASSFGQGANQPQHF. In DNA, the CDR3 is TGTGCCAGCAGTTTCGGTCAGGGGGCCAATCAGCCCCAGCATTTT.

In this sample, this clone turned up once. The chain is built from TRBV3-1 (or the pseudogene TRBV3-2) and TRBJ2-7; TRBD1 is a possible D gene (5 bases). The CDR3 totals 15 residues. Germline lookup yields CDR1 LGHDT and CDR2 YNNKEL (reference sequence). Trimming took off 1 base at V and 2 bases at J, with 12 bases between the two ends. The CDR3 DNA reads TGTGCCAGCAGCCAAGGGCAGGGCCCGACCTACGAGCAGTACTTC. Its protein product is CASSQGQGPTYEQYF.

This clone showed up just once. This CDR3 is CASSPTGGVGELFF. The CDR3, as DNA: TGTGCCAGCAGCCCAACAGGGGGCGTTGGGGAGCTGTTTTTT. The chain uses TRBV3-1 (or the pseudogene TRBV3-2) and TRBJ2-2, with 9 positions matching TRBD1. The V gene's germline CDR1 is LGHDT and CDR2 YNNKEL (reference sequence). V lost 4 bases and J lost 8; bases outside the gene matches: 5. This CDR3 has 14 residues.

This rearrangement joins TRBV5-1 to TRBJ2-7; 7 bases match TRBD1. After removal of 2 bases from V and 4 bases from J, the junction contained 6 bases not matched to a gene. Per the germline V gene, CDR1 is SGHRS and CDR2 is YFSETQ. CDR3 length: 14 amino acids. The CDR3, as DNA: TGCGCCAGCAGCTTCGACAGGGAGAATTACGAGCAGTACTTC. Amino acids: CASSFDRENYEQYF.

J is TRBJ2-3 and V is TRBV6-5; D unclear. Germline-derived CDR1 and CDR2 are MNHEY and SVGAGI. The CDR3 spans 13 residues. V lost 0 bases, J lost 5 bases, and 6 bases lay in between. CDR3 loop: CASSYSILDTQYF. In DNA form, the CDR3 reads TGTGCCAGCAGTTACTCGATACTAGATACGCAGTATTTT.